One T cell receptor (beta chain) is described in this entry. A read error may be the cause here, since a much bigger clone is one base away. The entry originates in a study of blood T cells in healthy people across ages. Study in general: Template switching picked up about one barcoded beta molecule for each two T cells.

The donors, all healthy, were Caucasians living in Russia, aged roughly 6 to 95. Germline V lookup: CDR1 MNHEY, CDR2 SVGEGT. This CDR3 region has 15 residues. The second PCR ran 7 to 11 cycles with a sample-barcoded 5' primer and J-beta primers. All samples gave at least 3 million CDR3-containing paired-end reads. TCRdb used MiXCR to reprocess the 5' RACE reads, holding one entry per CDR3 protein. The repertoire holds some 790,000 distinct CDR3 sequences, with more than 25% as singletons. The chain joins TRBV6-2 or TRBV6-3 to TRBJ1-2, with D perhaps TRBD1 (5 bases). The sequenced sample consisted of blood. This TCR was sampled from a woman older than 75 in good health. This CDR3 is CASKDNSVTNYGCTF. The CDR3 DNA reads TGTGCCAGCAAGGACAACTCAGTTACTAACTATGGCTGCACCTTC.